The source of this TCR beta chain is a study of blood T cell repertoires in COVID-19. TCRdb's copy holds only in-frame clones and misses some; the assay was immunoSEQ multiplex PCR. Of 300,000 to 350,000 clones listed, over 70% are singletons. Germline values: CDR1 SEHNR, CDR2 FQNEAQ (reference sequence). The CDR3 loop spans 15 amino acids. Trimming cost V 2 bases and J 1 base; bases outside gene matches: 0. Specimen: PBMCs or T cells enriched from blood (not recorded which). The V and J genes are TRBV7-9 and TRBJ2-3; TRBD2 matches at 10 bases. The receptor comes from a man in his thirties or forties who had recovered from COVID-19. The DNA of the CDR3 is TGTGCCAGCAGCTTACTAGCGGGGGGCACAGATACGCAGTATTTT. The encoded protein is CASSLLAGGTDTQYF.